Included here is one T cell receptor (beta chain) sequence, with context. Its antigen is unidentified. Deletions cut 5 bases from V and 2 bases from J, with 20 bases between. This CDR3 comprises 17 residues. Germline CDR1 is SEHNR and CDR2 is FQNEAQ (reference sequence). TCRdb re-called the reads with MiXCR, one entry per CDR3 protein. The table includes 100,000 to 120,000 distinct CDR3 sequences, over 25% detected once. This sample was included in a study of T cell repertoires in cytomegalovirus infection. The study, taken as a whole, reports: Carriage of CMV together with the relevant HLA was identifiable through cumulative public TCR beta family frequency.

The chain joins TRBV7-9 to TRBJ2-3; possibly TRBD2 for D (7 bases). The source is a human donor in good health (CMV status not recorded). Some clones in this sample may be carry-over from other donors' samples. The sequences come from CD8+ T cells from cultured PBMCs, collected from culture after CMV antigen stimulation. CDR3 nucleotides: TGTGCCAGCAGCCCGCCCCTGAGGGGGGGGGACACAGATACGCAGTATTTT. Protein sequence: CASSPPLRGGDTDTQYF.